These T cell receptor beta chains were read from a single sample in a study of vaccination and CD4 T cells after COVID-19. Their antigens are not known. TCRdb itself ran the PCR reads through MiXCR, one entry per CDR3 protein. In the table there are 13,000 to 15,000 distinct CDR3 sequences, 40% to 65% of which are singletons. This material consisted of CD4+ T cells from blood, cultured in vitro, taken before SARS-CoV-2 vaccination. The receptors derive from a human donor who had recovered from COVID-19. CDR3s include the opening cysteine and the closing phenylalanine or tryptophan. The D gene is left open where the match is weak. The listing skips clone size in some rows; elsewhere it reads once, few, many or a size class.

cdr3_aa	cdr3_nt	d_call	v_call	j_call	clone_size
CASSLGRQGAGDTQYF	TGTGCCAGCAGCTTAGGGCGCCAGGGGGCTGGAGATACGCAGTATTTT	TRBD1	TRBV7-9	TRBJ2-3	few
CASSRGTTTWQPQHF	TGTGCCAGCAGTCGAGGGACGACGACTTGGCAGCCCCAGCATTTT	NA	TRBV12-3/TRBV12-4	TRBJ1-5	NA
CSARMAGGNSLEKLFF	TGCAGTGCTAGAATGGCAGGGGGCAATTCGTTGGAAAAACTGTTTTTT	TRBD1	TRBV20-1	TRBJ1-4	few
CASTFGSYSYNEQFF	TGTGCCAGCACCTTCGGCAGCTACTCCTACAATGAGCAGTTCTTC	NA	TRBV11-2	TRBJ2-1	NA
CASSPHDRAGYTF	TGTGCCAGCAGTCCACATGACAGGGCTGGCTACACCTTC	TRBD1	TRBV28	TRBJ1-2	NA
CSARDLGRSNTEAFF	TGCAGTGCTAGAGACTTGGGAAGATCGAACACTGAAGCTTTCTTT	NA	TRBV20-1	TRBJ1-1	few
CASSLSTSPVGGYGYKETQYF	TGTGCCAGCAGCTTATCTACCTCCCCCGTCGGGGGGTACGGGTACAAAGAGACCCAGTACTTC	TRBD2	TRBV7-6	TRBJ2-5	few
CASSAVAPGSPLHF	TGTGCCAGCAGTGCTGTGGCACCGGGATCACCCCTCCACTTT	NA	TRBV2	TRBJ1-6	NA
CATSRDAGQGSYNEQFF	TGTGCCACCAGCAGAGATGCGGGACAGGGCTCCTACAATGAGCAGTTCTTC	TRBD1	TRBV15	TRBJ2-1	NA
CSASSTWDRPNHF	TGCAGTGCTAGTTCAACTTGGGACAGGCCGAATCACTTC	TRBD1	TRBV20-1	TRBJ1-2	few
CASSLRLAGRTGELFF	TGTGCCAGCAGCTTACGACTAGCGGGGAGGACCGGGGAGCTGTTTTTT	TRBD2	TRBV7-8	TRBJ2-2	NA
CASSWGGGANTGELFF	TGCGCCAGCAGCTGGGGGGGCGGTGCGAACACCGGGGAGCTGTTTTTT	NA	TRBV5-1	TRBJ2-2	NA
CSASSPGTSGFRDTQYF	TGCAGTGCTTCGTCACCCGGGACTAGCGGGTTCAGAGATACGCAGTATTTT	TRBD2	TRBV20-1	TRBJ2-3	few
CASSQGEATGELFF	TGTGCCAGCAGTCAGGGGGAGGCCACCGGGGAGCTGTTTTTT	NA	TRBV6-1	TRBJ2-2	NA
CAWDPGPVRGETQYF	TGTGCCTGGGATCCGGGGCCCGTCCGAGGAGAGACCCAGTACTTC	NA	TRBV30	TRBJ2-5	few
CASSSPSEPRGLQYF	TGTGCCAGCAGTTCCCCCAGCGAACCGCGGGGGCTGCAGTACTTC	NA	TRBV27	TRBJ2-7	NA
CAWRLDSISYEQYF	TGTGCCTGGAGATTGGACAGCATATCCTACGAGCAGTACTTC	NA	TRBV30	TRBJ2-7	NA
CASSEVRVAASSYNEQFF	TGTGCCAGCAGTGAAGTTCGAGTGGCGGCGAGCTCCTACAATGAGCAGTTCTTC	NA	TRBV6-1	TRBJ2-1	NA
CASSRNTGELFF	TGTGCCAGCAGTAGGAACACCGGGGAGCTGTTTTTT	NA	TRBV2	TRBJ2-2	few
CASTRDSNSYEQYF	TGTGCCAGCACTCGGGACTCGAACTCCTACGAGCAGTACTTC	NA	TRBV6-2/TRBV6-3	TRBJ2-7	NA
CASSLASGRMETQYF	TGCGCCAGCAGCTTGGCTAGCGGGAGGATGGAGACCCAGTACTTC	TRBD2	TRBV5-1	TRBJ2-5	NA
CATSGFLTDTQYF	TGTGCCACCAGCGGATTTCTCACAGATACGCAGTATTTT	NA	TRBV15	TRBJ2-3	few
CASSPGLAGTQYF	TGTGCCAGCAGCCCAGGACTAGCGGGAACCCAGTACTTC	TRBD2	TRBV7-2	TRBJ2-5	NA
CASSEARRVAFF	TGTGCCAGCAGTGAAGCGCGGAGGGTAGCTTTCTTT	NA	TRBV2	TRBJ1-1	NA
CASRRDRGRTGELFF	TGTGCCAGCAGAAGAGACAGGGGGCGTACCGGGGAGCTGTTTTTT	TRBD1	TRBV6-1	TRBJ2-2	NA
CASSLEQGSHGYTF	TGCGCCAGCAGCTTGGAACAGGGCTCTCATGGCTACACCTTC	NA	TRBV5-1	TRBJ1-2	NA
CSAATGTGGGWNQPQHF	TGCAGTGCTGCAACCGGGACAGGGGGCGGGTGGAATCAGCCCCAGCATTTT	TRBD1	TRBV20-1	TRBJ1-5	few
CASMKLGDEKLFF	TGTGCCAGCATGAAGTTAGGGGATGAAAAACTGTTTTTT	NA	TRBV27	TRBJ1-4	few
CSARGLSIEAFF	TGCAGTGCTAGGGGGTTGAGTATTGAAGCTTTCTTT	NA	TRBV20-1	TRBJ1-1	NA
CASSPGTRSPRDTQYF	TGTGCCAGCAGCCCCGGGACTAGGTCCCCCCGAGATACGCAGTATTTT	TRBD2	TRBV11-2	TRBJ2-3	NA
CASSFYYTQYF	TGTGCCAGCAGCTTTTATTATACGCAGTATTTT	NA	TRBV5-4	TRBJ2-3	NA
CSARDPRVQETQYF	TGCAGTGCTAGAGATCCTCGCGTACAAGAGACCCAGTACTTC	NA	TRBV20-1	TRBJ2-5	NA
CASSIGFAVRETQYF	TGTGCCAGTAGTATAGGTTTTGCCGTACGGGAGACCCAGTACTTC	NA	TRBV19	TRBJ2-5	few
CASSRLRNSQQPQHF	TGTGCCAGCAGTCGGTTAAGGAATTCGCAACAGCCCCAGCATTTT	NA	TRBV6-1	TRBJ1-5	few
CASSRPGGRRQETQYF	TGCGCCAGCAGCCGACCCGGCGGGAGACGGCAAGAGACCCAGTACTTC	TRBD2	TRBV4-1	TRBJ2-5	NA
CATSPPGGYNEQFF	TGTGCCACCAGTCCGCCAGGGGGGTACAATGAGCAGTTCTTC	NA	TRBV24-1	TRBJ2-1	few
CSHHSGMNTEAFF	TGCAGCCACCATTCAGGGATGAACACTGAAGCTTTCTTT	NA	TRBV20-1	TRBJ1-1	few
CSAPLSGRVGELFF	TGCAGTGCTCCTCTTTCCGGGAGGGTCGGGGAGCTGTTTTTT	TRBD2	TRBV20-1	TRBJ2-2	NA
CASSELKSNQPQHF	TGTGCCAGTAGTGAGCTAAAGAGCAATCAGCCCCAGCATTTT	NA	TRBV19	TRBJ1-5	once
CSALDTSTGAFF	TGCAGTGCCCTTGACACATCCACAGGGGCTTTCTTT	NA	TRBV20-1	TRBJ1-1	NA
CASSLDLGTEAFF	TGTGCCAGCAGCTTAGATTTGGGGACTGAAGCTTTCTTT	NA	TRBV7-2	TRBJ1-1	NA
CASRAGQSNYGYTF	TGTGCCAGCAGGGCGGGACAGAGTAACTATGGCTACACCTTC	TRBD1	TRBV2	TRBJ1-2	NA
CSAPGQPKETQYF	TGCAGTGCTCCCGGACAGCCGAAAGAGACCCAGTACTTC	NA	TRBV20-1	TRBJ2-5	NA